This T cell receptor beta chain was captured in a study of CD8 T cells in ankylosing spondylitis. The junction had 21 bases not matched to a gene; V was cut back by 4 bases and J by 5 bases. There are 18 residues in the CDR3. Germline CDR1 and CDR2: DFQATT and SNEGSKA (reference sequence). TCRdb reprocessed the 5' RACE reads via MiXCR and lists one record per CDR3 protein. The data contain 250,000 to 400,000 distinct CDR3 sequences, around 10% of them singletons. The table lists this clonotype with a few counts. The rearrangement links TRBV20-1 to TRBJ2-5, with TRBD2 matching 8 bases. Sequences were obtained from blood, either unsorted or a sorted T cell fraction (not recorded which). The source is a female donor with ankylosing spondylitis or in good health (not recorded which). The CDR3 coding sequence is TGCAGTGCTATTTCTGCCGTGGCGTCGGGGGGGGTATTGGAGACCCAGTACTTC. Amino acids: CSAISAVASGGVLETQYF.